This TCR beta chain was captured by sequencing in a study of cytomegalovirus exposure and HLA in healthy donors. Study background: Among around 200 million T cells, an earlier analysis found around 100 million unique TCR beta sequences.

It was healthy bone marrow donors who served as donors. There were likely unrecorded immune exposures, though donors were nominally healthy when sampled. PCR used 60 Vbeta primers and 13 Jbeta primers. The protocol was immunoSEQ multiplex PCR, while the TCRdb copy is restricted to in-frame clones and leaves out a portion. The table lists approximately 150,000 clones, approximately 70% of them singletons. Sequencing was carried out using PBMCs. The TCR comes from a human donor in good health.

CDR3 in amino acids: CASSFPSTDRVMEFSYTF. DNA for the CDR3: TGTGCCAGCAGTTTCCCCTCTACCGACAGGGTAATGGAATTTAGCTACACCTTC. The rearrangement joins TRBV28 to TRBJ1-2, with 7 positions matching TRBD1. Germline-derived CDR1 and CDR2 are MDHEN and SYDVKM. CDR3 length: 18 amino acids. Germline trimming cut 3 bases from V and 9 bases from J; bases unmatched to any gene: 22.